The 6 T cell receptor beta chains presented below share a single source sample, sequenced in a study of blood T cell repertoires in COVID-19. Assay: immunoSEQ multiplex PCR; the TCRdb copy retains only in-frame clones and omits some. The table shows about 220,000 clones, with around 83% occurring only once. The specimen was PBMCs or T cells enriched from blood (not recorded which). The receptors were gathered from a woman in her thirties or forties who had recovered from COVID-19.

Turning to this clone: The identical CDR3 is also encoded by other nucleotide sequences in the sample. V usage is TRBV7-9 and J usage is TRBJ2-3; 9 nucleotides match TRBD2. This CDR3 region has 14 residues. Germline V gene data show CDR1 as SEHNR and CDR2 as FQNEAQ (reference sequence). J lost 3 bases, V lost 5 bases, and 3 bases had no gene match. CDR3: CASSLSGSTDTQYF. The CDR3, as DNA: TGTGCCAGCAGCCTTAGCGGGAGTACAGATACGCAGTATTTT.

This clone came up a few times. V and J are TRBV5-6 and TRBJ1-6; TRBD1 aligns across 8 bases. V was pared by 3 bases and J by 9 bases, with 8 bases of the junction left unmatched. The germline CDR1 and CDR2 sequences are SGHDT and YYEEEE. This CDR3 is 15 amino acids long. The CDR3 spells CASSYGQGGSSPLHF. The DNA for the CDR3 is TGTGCCAGCAGCTATGGACAGGGAGGTAGTTCACCCCTCCACTTT. The full variable domain, with the rest looked up from reference TRBV5-6 and TRBJ1-6, is DAGVTQSPTHLIKTRGQQVTLRCSPKSGHDTVSWYQQALGQGPQFIFQYYEEEERQRGNFPDRFSGHQFPNYSSELNVNALLLGDSALYLCASSYGQGGSSPLHFGNGTRLTVT.

This rearrangement joins TRBV30 to TRBJ1-6; TRBD1 is a possible D gene (5 bases). The CDR3 is 14 residues long. The germline V and J ends were trimmed by 2 bases and 9 bases, with 14 bases remaining between them. Germline V gene sequence: CDR1 GTSNPN, CDR2 SVGIG (reference sequence). The CDR3 is CAWSRAGPTSPLHF. The CDR3 DNA reads as TGTGCCTGGAGTAGAGCAGGGCCTACTTCACCCCTCCACTTT.

This chain joins TRBV20-1 and TRBJ2-4; tentative D call: TRBD1 (5 bases). CDR3 length: 12 residues. Germline V gives CDR1 DFQATT, CDR2 SNEGSKA (reference sequence). V shed 3 bases and J shed 5 bases, with 8 bases lying between them. The CDR3 loop is CSASQGENIQYF. In DNA form, the CDR3 reads TGCAGTGCTAGTCAAGGGGAAAACATTCAGTACTTC.

The chain couples TRBV11-2 to TRBJ1-1; TRBD1 is a possible D gene (6 bases). V gave up 2 bases and J gave up 4 bases, with 8 bases separating them. Germline loops: CDR1 SGHAT, CDR2 FQNNGV. The CDR3 extends over 13 amino acids. CDR3 DNA: TGTGCCAGCAGCTTAACAGGGACCACTGAAGCTTTCTTT. This translates into CASSLTGTTEAFF.

V is TRBV7-9 and J is TRBJ2-1, with TRBD2 identical over 12 bases. Germline V lookup: CDR1 SEHNR, CDR2 FQNEAQ (reference sequence). The trim removed 1 base at V and 8 bases at J, leaving 0 bases unmatched. The CDR3 spans 14 residues. This chain's CDR3 is CASSLGLAGDEQFF. The CDR3 DNA is TGTGCCAGCAGCTTAGGACTAGCGGGAGATGAGCAGTTCTTC.